The clone carrying this T cell receptor (beta chain) was detected once. This sample was included in a study of blood T cell repertoires in COVID-19. Study-wide background: Samples came from the United States, Italy and Spain, spanning acute and convalescent COVID-19.

Assay: immunoSEQ multiplex PCR; the TCRdb copy retains only in-frame clones and omits some. In the table there are around 25,000 clones, under 90% of which are singletons. The V gene end was trimmed by 5 bases and the J gene end by 3 bases; junction bases not matched to a gene: 9. CDR1 SGHAT and CDR2 FQNNGV come from the germline V gene. This CDR3 spans 16 amino acids. This TCR was sampled from a man between 70 and 80 years old with acute or convalescent COVID-19. The specimen was peripheral blood. V is TRBV11-2 and J is TRBJ2-3, with 9 bases aligning to TRBD2. The CDR3 region is CASSPNSGRLTDTQYF. CDR3 sequence (DNA): TGTGCCAGCAGCCCGAATAGCGGGAGACTAACAGATACGCAGTATTTT.